These 26 T cell receptor beta chains were sequenced from one sample in a study of sequential checkpoint blockade in melanoma. The treatment is: randomized to nivolumab then ipilimumab (arm A) or the reverse (arm B). The assay was immunoSEQ multiplex PCR, and TCRdb's table has in-frame clones only and misses some. Of 17,000 or so clones listed, approximately 57% are singletons. The input for sequencing was CD8+ T cells sorted from blood (inferred from file names), taken from a patient given nivolumab and ipilimumab in sequence. The receptors derive from a human donor with melanoma.

This rearrangement joins TRBV27 to TRBJ2-1, with TRBD2 matching over 9 bases. With V trimmed by 7 bases and J by 6 bases, 7 bases remained unmatched. Germline CDR1 and CDR2: MNHEY and SMNVEV (reference sequence). CDR3 size: 14 residues. CDR3 in DNA: TGTGCCAGCAACCTAGCGGGAACTGTCAATGAGCAGTTCTTC. As protein: CASNLAGTVNEQFF.

The rearrangement uses TRBV7-6 and TRBJ1-2, with unresolved D. Germline V CDR1 and CDR2: SGHVS, FNYEAQ. The CDR3 sequence is 15 residues long. V was trimmed by 1 base and J by 7 bases, leaving 16 bases between them. CDR3 loop: CASSLVSSYSSGYTF. CDR3 DNA: TGTGCCAGCAGCTTAGTCTCCAGCTACAGTTCTGGCTACACCTTC.

This chain links TRBV7-9 with TRBJ2-7; TRBD1 agrees at 10 bases. The CDR3 is 13 amino acids. The J segment lost 6 bases and the V segment lost 5 bases, leaving 4 bases of the junction unmatched. Germline CDR1 and CDR2: SEHNR and FQNEAQ (reference sequence). The CDR3: CASSPGTGAEQYF. Here the CDR3 DNA reads TGTGCCAGCAGCCCGGGGACAGGGGCCGAGCAGTACTTC.

This clone was seen a few times. This chain connects TRBV7-9 to TRBJ2-7; 8 bases map to TRBD1. The CDR3 is made up of 13 amino acids. Germline values: CDR1 SEHNR, CDR2 FQNEAQ (reference sequence). Losses at the gene ends were 3 bases for V and 6 bases for J; bases not matched to a gene: 4. The CDR3, as DNA: TGTGCCAGCAGCTTTCAGGGGGCGGCCGAGCAGTACTTC. Translating it yields CASSFQGAAEQYF.

The chain is built from TRBV6-5 and TRBJ2-7; D is perhaps TRBD1 (7 bases). From germline, CDR1 is MNHEY and CDR2 SVGAGI. V was shortened by 3 bases and J by 2 bases, with 11 bases between the two germline ends. The CDR3 is 14 amino acids. For the CDR3, the DNA is TGTGCCAGCAGTTATGGAGGGGGCGCCTACGAGCAGTACTTC. Its translation: CASSYGGGAYEQYF.

The chain has TRBV7-9 and TRBJ1-1; D gene ambiguous. The germline V gene encodes CDR1 SEHNR and CDR2 FQNEAQ (reference sequence). V was cut by 3 bases and J by 6 bases, with 8 bases left in between. CDR3 length equals 12 residues. The CDR3 sequence: CASSFTAPEAFF. CDR3 DNA: TGTGCCAGCAGCTTCACAGCCCCTGAAGCTTTCTTT.

The chain combines TRBV12-5 with TRBJ2-1; D is uncertain. The ends were cut back, 7 bases at V and 7 bases at J, with 11 bases in the middle. Germline assignment: CDR1 LGHNT and CDR2 FRNRAP. The CDR3 length is 12 residues. The CDR3 region is CASVIYGNEQFF. The CDR3 nucleotides are TGTGCTAGTGTTATTTACGGGAATGAGCAGTTCTTC.

The V gene is TRBV7-6, the J gene TRBJ2-7; 11 nucleotides agree with TRBD2. V was pared by 4 bases and J by 6 bases, with 5 bases of the junction left unmatched. The CDR3 loop spans 14 amino acids. The V gene's germline CDR1 is SGHVS and CDR2 FNYEAQ. The CDR3 protein is CASSSLSGRAEQYF. DNA of the CDR3: TGTGCCAGCAGCTCCCTTAGCGGGAGGGCCGAGCAGTACTTC.

The V call is TRBV4-2, the J call TRBJ1-3; TRBD1 aligns across 7 bases. Per germline, CDR1 LGHNA and CDR2 YNFKEQ. The CDR3 loop spans 15 amino acids. V was pared by 1 base and J by 1 base, with 1 base of the junction left unmatched. The CDR3 DNA is TGTGCCAGCAGCCAAGGACAGGGATCTGGAAACACCATATATTTT. Amino acid sequence: CASSQGQGSGNTIYF.

The chain couples TRBV6-5 to TRBJ2-7, with D maybe TRBD1 (5 bases). This CDR3 has 13 amino acids. The V and J ends lost 2 bases and 3 bases respectively, with 8 bases between them. Germline CDR1 reads MNHEY; CDR2 reads SVGAGI. CDR3 in DNA: TGTGCCAGCAGTTACATAGGGGACTACGAGCAGTACTTC. Protein product: CASSYIGDYEQYF.

Only a few counts were recorded for this clone. This rearrangement joins TRBV4-3 to TRBJ2-7; D may be TRBD1 (6 bases). The CDR3 totals 15 residues. Trimming took 1 base from V and 0 from J, leaving 10 bases between them. From germline, CDR1 is LGHNA and CDR2 YSLEER. CDR3 bases: TGCGCCAGCAGCCAAGGACAGGCCAACTCCTACGAGCAGTACTTC. As protein: CASSQGQANSYEQYF.

On this clone: Distinct nucleotide sequences in the sample also encode this CDR3. The chain is built from TRBV4-1 and TRBJ1-5; D gene uncertain. V shed 0 bases and J shed 9 bases, with 6 bases lying between them. The CDR3 consists of 12 residues. Germline CDR1 MGHRA, CDR2 YSYEKL. This chain's CDR3 is CASSQEAGPQHF. The CDR3 nucleotides are TGCGCCAGCAGCCAAGAAGCGGGGCCCCAGCATTTT.

The chain carries TRBV2 and TRBJ2-5; 9 bases are a match to TRBD2. The CDR3 has 14 residues. J lost 2 bases, V lost 6 bases, and 4 bases had no gene match. Per the germline V gene, CDR1 is SNHLY and CDR2 is FYNNEI. As DNA, the CDR3 is TGTGCCAGCAGGGAGAGCGGGGGGCAAGAGACCCAGTACTTC. It translates to CASRESGGQETQYF. Full variable domain (outside the CDR3, taken from reference TRBV2 and TRBJ2-5): EPEVTQTPSHQVTQMGQEVILRCVPISNHLYFYWYRQILGQKVEFLVSFYNNEISEKSEIFDDQFSVERPDGSNFTLKIRSTKLEDSAMYFCASRESGGQETQYFGPGTRLLVL.

The rearrangement joins TRBV7-6 to TRBJ2-7, with D uncertain. V dropped 3 bases and J dropped 6 bases, with 21 bases sitting between them. Germline V gene lookup returns CDR1 SGHVS and CDR2 FNYEAQ. This CDR3 contains 16 residues. CDR3 sequence (DNA): TGTGCCAGCAGCTTGGCCAGTGCCCGGCGGCCTGCCGAGCAGTACTTC. This translates into CASSLASARRPAEQYF.

The chain combines TRBV7-2 with TRBJ1-4; 8 nucleotides match TRBD1. Germline V gives CDR1 SGHTA, CDR2 FQGNSA. The length of the CDR3 is 17 residues. The V and J ends lost 5 bases and 5 bases, in that order; junction bases with no gene match: 13. The CDR3: CASSPRTGGWVNEKLFF. The CDR3 DNA follows: TGTGCCAGCAGCCCGAGAACAGGGGGATGGGTAAATGAAAAACTGTTTTTT.

The chain recombines TRBV7-2 with TRBJ1-2, with D perhaps matching TRBD1 (6 bases). V lost 4 bases, J lost 7 bases, and 13 bases lay in between. The CDR3 totals 13 residues. Germline CDR1 SGHTA, CDR2 FQGNSA. The CDR3 is CASSYGGGAGYTF. CDR3 in DNA: TGTGCCAGCAGCTACGGGGGGGGCGCTGGCTACACCTTC.

The chain has TRBV5-4 and TRBJ2-7, with D possibly matching TRBD2 (6 bases). The CDR3 spans 15 residues. CDR1 and CDR2 from the germline V gene are SGHNT and YYREEE (reference sequence). Between the trimmed V and J ends, which lost 3 bases and 0 bases, there was a span of 13 bases. The CDR3 region has the DNA TGTGCCAGCAGCTCGATTAGCGGTACCTCCTACGAGCAGTACTTC. Protein: CASSSISGTSYEQYF.

About this clone: Compared with germline, one end of the junction differs, possibly owing to a read error. The chain employs TRBV5-4 and TRBJ2-1; 9 bases are shared with TRBD1. Germline V CDR1 and CDR2: SGHNT, YYREEE (reference sequence). The CDR3 consists of 15 residues. CDR3 amino acids: CASRLDRGSYNEQFF. The DNA of the CDR3 is TGTGCCAGCAGGTTGGACAGGGGTTCCTACAATGAGCAGTTCTTC.

The chain combines TRBV29-1 with TRBJ2-1; a weak D match, TRBD1 (6 bases). V was shortened by 8 bases and J by 4 bases, with 24 bases between the two germline ends. The CDR3 spans 16 residues. CDR1 and CDR2 (germline): SQVTM, ANQGSEA. The chain's CDR3 is CSFLPAGETSYNEQFF. CDR3 in DNA: TGCAGCTTTCTGCCCGCAGGGGAGACATCGTACAATGAGCAGTTCTTC.

The J gene is TRBJ1-1, the V gene TRBV6-5; 10 nucleotides agree with TRBD1. Germline loops: CDR1 MNHEY, CDR2 SVGAGI. Trimming removed 5 bases from V and 3 bases from J; junction bases left unmatched: 6. The CDR3 totals 15 residues. The CDR3 is CASSAAGTGDTEAFF. Written as DNA, the CDR3 is TGTGCCAGCAGTGCCGCCGGGACAGGGGACACTGAAGCTTTCTTT.

About this clone: Its ends do not fully match the called genes, so a read error is possible. This sequence joins TRBV5-1 and TRBJ2-2, with TRBD2 identical over 14 bases. This CDR3 has 17 amino acids. Germline loops: CDR1 SGHRS, CDR2 YFSETQ. The CDR3 DNA sequence: TGCGCCAGCAGCCCTCGACTAGCGGGGGGGAAGGGCCGGGGAGCTGTTTTT. Its translation: CASSPRLAGGKGRGAVF. Combining the CDR3 with reference TRBV5-1 and TRBJ2-2 gives the whole variable domain KAGVTQTPRYLIKTRGQQVTLSCSPISGHRSVSWYQQTPGQGLQFLFEYFSETQRNKGNFPGRFSGRQFSNSRSEMNVSTLELGDSALYLCASSPRLAGGKGRGAVFGEGSRLTVL.

Regarding this clone: A far larger clone differs by one base, so this is likely a read error. The chain recombines TRBV29-1 with TRBJ2-7; 7 nucleotides line up with TRBD2. Germline V gives CDR1 SQVTM, CDR2 ANQGSEA. The CDR3 totals 13 residues. CDR3 sequence: CSATLADSYAQYF. CDR3 coding DNA: TGCAGCGCCACTCTAGCGGACTCCTACGCGCAGTACTTC.

The CDR3 nucleotides are TGTGCCAGCAGTTTATCCCCCCTAGCGGGGGCCGCCGAGCAGTACTTC. Encoded protein: CASSLSPLAGAAEQYF. The rearrangement joins TRBV27 to TRBJ2-7, with 10 bases aligning to TRBD2. The CDR3 has 16 residues. Per the germline V gene, CDR1 is MNHEY and CDR2 is SMNVEV (reference sequence). V lost 0 bases and J lost 6; bases outside the gene matches: 8.

This clone is medium-sized by share. The gene calls are TRBV19 and TRBJ1-5, with 8 bases that match TRBD1. The CDR3 has 16 amino acids. The germline V gene has CDR1 LNHDA and CDR2 SQIVND (reference sequence). V was pared by 5 bases and J by 0 bases, with 6 bases of the junction left unmatched. CDR3 in DNA: TGTGCCAGTAGTGGACAGGGACGGTATAGCAATCAGCCCCAGCATTTT. This gives the protein CASSGQGRYSNQPQHF. The whole variable domain, remainder taken from reference TRBV19 and TRBJ1-5, is DGGITQSPKYLFRKEGQNVTLSCEQNLNHDAMYWYRQDPGQGLRLIYYSQIVNDFQKGDIAEGYSVSREKKESFPLTVTSAQKNPTAFYLCASSGQGRYSNQPQHFGDGTRLSIL.

V and J are TRBV7-9 and TRBJ1-5, with D unresolved. V lost 1 base and J lost 7, with 8 bases in between. The length of the CDR3 is 13 residues. CDR1 and CDR2 from the germline V gene are SEHNR and FQNEAQ (reference sequence). DNA of the CDR3: TGTGCCAGCAGCTTAGACCCCGGGCAGCCCCAGCATTTT. It translates to CASSLDPGQPQHF.

The chain joins TRBV10-3 to TRBJ2-5, with 10 bases fitting TRBD1. Matching the DNA end better, TRBJ2-7 makes the J call doubtful. Germline values: CDR1 ENHRY, CDR2 SYGVKD. This CDR3 contains 14 residues. The CDR3 sequence is CAISEGTGVYEQYF. CDR3 sequence (DNA): TGTGCCATCAGTGAGGGGACAGGGGTCTACGAGCAGTACTTC.